This TCR beta chain emerged from a study of blood T cells in healthy people across ages. This clonotype was detected only once. V was trimmed by 5 bases and J by 8 bases, leaving 31 bases between them. CDR3 length equals 19 residues. Germline values: CDR1 MNHEY, CDR2 SVGAGI. The authors ran a second PCR of 7 to 11 cycles using a sample-barcoded 5' primer and a J-beta primer mix. A 12-random-nucleotide template-switch adaptor tagged each cDNA molecule. Using its own MiXCR run on the 5' RACE reads, TCRdb lists one record per CDR3 protein. Here the sample spans roughly 1,800,000 distinct CDR3 sequences, 49% being singletons.

Material: blood. The genes are TRBV6-5 and TRBJ2-1; possibly TRBD1 or TRBD2 for D (5 bases each). The receptor was derived from a middle-aged woman in good health. The DNA for the CDR3 is TGTGCCAGCAGTAACCCGGGTAACCGGGGCCGATTATCGGGGCATGAGCAGTTCTTC. It yields the protein CASSNPGNRGRLSGHEQFF.